This T cell receptor (beta chain) was retrieved from a study of technical replicates of blood from a few donors listed by TCRdb under 2017. This clone was seen only once. What antigen it recognizes has not been identified. Qualities for individual bases were not recorded, and no much larger clone is one base off. Libraries were built with the immunoSEQ multiplex PCR assay. TCRdb's version of the immuneACCESS table is confined to in-frame rearrangements and falls short of the full clone set. An unresolved V gene accounts for under half of the shortfall where checked; the remainder is of unknown origin. The sample contains tens of thousands of clones, around 94% of them found a single time. 0.25% of the sample belongs to the ten largest clones. Sequenced material: T cells isolated from PBMCs. The source is a human donor in good health.

This receptor carries the CDR3 CASSPADQGGYGYTF. The nucleotide sequence reads as follows: TGCGCCAGCAGCCCCGCTGACCAGGGCGGTTATGGCTACACCTTC. In this chain, TRBV5-1 is recombined with TRBJ1-2, with TRBD1 as a weak D call on 5 bases. The CDR3, from cysteine to phenylalanine, totals 15 residues. Kept here is only the CDR3 DNA, which spans 45 bases and is read in frame from base 1. Relative to germline, V is 4 bases shorter and J is 5 bases shorter, with 18 bases between their ends. CDR1 and CDR2, looked up from the germline V gene, are SGHRS and YFSETQ.